This T cell receptor beta chain stems from a study of cytomegalovirus exposure and HLA in healthy donors. Findings of the study overall: Relative to the roughly 690-donor mean, N-insertions were reportedly fewer in an Asian-associated ancestry cluster in a later analysis.

Healthy bone marrow donors made up the donor group. PCR used 60 Vbeta primers and 13 Jbeta primers. Measured with immunoSEQ multiplex PCR; TCRdb has only the in-frame clones, and not every one. This table holds 90,000 to 120,000 clones, around three quarters found once. Worth noting for this clone: The antigen is not known.

The J segment lost 5 bases and the V segment lost 6 bases, leaving 8 bases of the junction unmatched. This CDR3 is built from 15 residues. Per germline, CDR1 SGHTA and CDR2 FQGNSA. This chain uses TRBV7-2 with TRBJ2-7; 12 bases are shared with TRBD2. This clonotype was obtained from a man over 45 in good health and CMV-seropositive. The sample consisted of PBMCs. The CDR3: CASRSRLAGADEQYF. The CDR3 DNA sequence: TGTGCCAGCAGGTCCCGACTAGCGGGGGCCGACGAGCAGTACTTC.